This is a list of T cell receptor beta chains from one sample in a study of blood T cell repertoires in COVID-19. TCRdb's copy holds only in-frame clones and misses some; the assay was immunoSEQ multiplex PCR. Of roughly 110,000 clones listed, around nine tenths are singletons. The material sequenced was peripheral blood. These TCRs come from a man aged 40-49 years with acute or convalescent COVID-19. The CDR3 runs from the conserved cysteine through the conserved F or W. A D gene is named only where the DNA matches it firmly. Clone size is given for some rows only: seen once, a few or many times, or a class if the clone is expanded.

V	size	J	D	CDR3	DNA
TRBV6-5	-	TRBJ1-2	TRBD1	CASRGTVGYGYTF	TGTGCCAGCCGGGGGACAGTCGGCTATGGCTACACCTTC
TRBV2	-	TRBJ1-6	-	CASSVTDLINSPLHF	TGTGCCAGCAGTGTTACAGACCTTATTAATTCACCCCTCCACTTT
TRBV3-1/TRBV3-2	-	TRBJ1-2	TRBD1	CASSPSQLSPGGYGYTF	TGTGCCAGCAGCCCGTCACAGTTGAGTCCAGGGGGGTATGGCTACACCTTC
TRBV4-3	once	TRBJ1-4	-	CASSQDFTAGEEKLFF	TGCGCCAGCAGCCAAGATTTTACGGCAGGGGAGGAAAAACTGTTTTTT
TRBV5-6	-	TRBJ1-6	-	CASSLEDNNSPLHF	TGTGCCAGCAGCTTGGAGGACAATAATTCACCCCTCCACTTT
TRBV19	-	TRBJ1-3	TRBD1	CASSNEATGASGNTIYF	TGTGCCAGTAGTAACGAAGCGACAGGGGCTTCAGGAAACACCATATATTTT
TRBV14	-	TRBJ2-5	TRBD2	CATERSGTSGPRKETQYF	TGTGCCACCGAAAGGTCCGGGACTAGCGGTCCTAGAAAGGAGACCCAGTACTTC
TRBV7-9	-	TRBJ2-3	TRBD2	CASSISGRGDTQYF	TGTGCCAGCAGCATCAGCGGGAGGGGAGATACGCAGTATTTT
TRBV5-8	-	TRBJ1-4	-	CASSLPRGGKLFF	TGTGCCAGCAGCTTGCCGAGAGGAGGCAAACTGTTTTTT
TRBV7-8	once	TRBJ1-1	-	CASSLSYAIRSGGPNTEAFF	TGTGCCAGCAGCTTATCGTACGCTATTCGATCGGGGGGCCCGAACACTGAAGCTTTCTTT
TRBV19	-	TRBJ1-2	-	CASSMGQAAGYTF	TGTGCCAGTAGTATGGGGCAGGCGGCTGGCTACACCTTC
TRBV5-4	-	TRBJ1-1	-	CASSRMGLNTEAFF	TGTGCCAGCAGCCGGATGGGGCTGAACACTGAAGCTTTCTTT
TRBV27	once	TRBJ1-2	-	CASSHLLGAANYGYTF	TGTGCCAGCAGTCATTTATTGGGGGCGGCAAACTATGGCTACACCTTC
TRBV2	-	TRBJ2-7	TRBD1	CASSSRDRLPYEQYF	TGTGCCAGCAGCAGCCGGGACAGGCTTCCCTACGAGCAGTACTTC
TRBV19	-	TRBJ1-5	TRBD1	CASSSSGTENQPQHF	TGTGCCAGTAGTTCCTCCGGGACAGAGAATCAGCCCCAGCATTTT
TRBV12-3/TRBV12-4	-	TRBJ2-5	-	CASSPGQQETQYF	TGTGCCAGCAGTCCAGGGCAGCAAGAGACCCAGTACTTC
TRBV5-1	few	TRBJ1-1	-	CASSYDRGLEAFF	TGCGCCAGCAGCTACGACAGAGGTCTTGAAGCTTTCTTT
TRBV7-2	-	TRBJ2-7	-	CASTLFFGDYEQYF	TGTGCCAGCACCCTCTTCTTTGGAGACTACGAGCAGTACTTC
TRBV7-2	-	TRBJ2-3	-	CASSRYRVHTDTQYF	TGTGCCAGCAGCCGCTACAGGGTGCACACAGATACGCAGTATTTT
TRBV30	-	TRBJ2-5	-	CAWAQGQETQYF	TGTGCCTGGGCGCAGGGGCAAGAGACCCAGTACTTC
TRBV7-9	-	TRBJ2-4	-	CASSPPHGLQYF	TGTGCCAGCAGCCCCCCCCACGGTCTTCAGTACTTC
TRBV19	few	TRBJ1-1	TRBD1	CASTTGGLAEAFF	TGTGCCAGTACCACAGGGGGCTTAGCTGAAGCTTTCTTT
TRBV7-3	-	TRBJ2-1	TRBD1	CASSLMGQGASNEQFF	TGTGCCAGCAGCTTAATGGGACAGGGGGCCTCCAATGAGCAGTTCTTC
TRBV19	-	TRBJ1-3	-	CASSANSGAGNTIYF	TGTGCCAGTAGTGCTAACTCAGGGGCTGGAAACACCATATATTTT
TRBV6-5	-	TRBJ1-1	-	CASRRTKNTEAFF	TGTGCCAGCAGACGGACTAAGAACACTGAAGCTTTCTTT
TRBV7-6	-	TRBJ1-3	-	CASSTDRFSGNTIYF	TGTGCCAGCAGTACCGACAGGTTCTCTGGAAACACCATATATTTT
TRBV15	once	TRBJ1-6	TRBD1	CATSPRQGAGSPLHF	TGTGCCACCAGCCCCCGACAGGGGGCAGGGTCACCCCTCCACTTT
TRBV5-1	-	TRBJ2-7	TRBD1	CASSLGVVSGQSYEQYF	TGCGCCAGCAGCTTGGGAGTGGTTTCGGGACAGAGCTACGAGCAGTACTTC
TRBV9	-	TRBJ1-5	-	CASSGRDNQPQHF	TGTGCCAGCAGCGGCCGGGACAATCAGCCCCAGCATTTT
TRBV10-3	-	TRBJ2-1	-	CAITEPDRGEQFF	TGTGCCATCACCGAACCAGATCGGGGTGAGCAGTTCTTC
TRBV5-4	-	TRBJ2-7	TRBD2	CASSYFSSGRSYEQYF	TGTGCCAGCAGCTATTTTTCTAGCGGGAGGTCCTACGAGCAGTACTTC
TRBV20-1	-	TRBJ2-7	-	CSARDLYEQYF	TGCAGTGCTAGAGATCTTTACGAGCAGTACTTC
TRBV4-1	-	TRBJ1-4	-	CASSLPRSRGTNEKLFF	TGCGCCAGCAGCCTGCCTAGGTCCAGAGGAACTAATGAAAAACTGTTTTTT
TRBV6-5	-	TRBJ2-1	TRBD2	CASSHTSGRWSEQFF	TGTGCCAGCAGCCATACTAGCGGGAGATGGAGTGAGCAGTTCTTC
TRBV6-5	few	TRBJ2-3	-	CASGRTGTDTQYF	TGTGCCAGCGGCCGGACAGGCACAGATACGCAGTATTTT
TRBV10-3	-	TRBJ2-1	-	CAISDSGGSYNEQFF	TGTGCCATCAGTGACTCCGGAGGCTCCTACAATGAGCAGTTCTTC
TRBV19	-	TRBJ2-7	TRBD1	CASSPGTGLEQYF	TGTGCCAGTAGTCCAGGGACAGGGCTCGAGCAGTACTTC
TRBV27	few	TRBJ1-6	-	CASSFRGGNSPLHF	TGTGCCAGCAGTTTTAGGGGTGGTAATTCACCCCTCCACTTT
TRBV5-1	-	TRBJ2-1	TRBD2	CASSLVQGGLAGVNEQFF	TGCGCCAGCAGCTTGGTACAGGGAGGACTAGCGGGAGTTAATGAGCAGTTCTTC
TRBV5-6	once	TRBJ1-5	TRBD1	CASRDRENQPQHF	TGTGCCAGCAGAGACAGGGAGAATCAGCCCCAGCATTTT
TRBV6-1	few	TRBJ1-2	TRBD1	CASSDWGRGNDGYTF	TGTGCCAGCAGTGATTGGGGCAGGGGGAATGATGGCTACACCTTC
TRBV20-1	-	TRBJ1-2	-	CSPKRGYGYTF	TGCAGCCCAAAACGGGGATATGGCTACACCTTC
TRBV2	-	TRBJ1-2	-	CASSESTNYGYTF	TGTGCCAGCAGTGAGTCTACTAACTATGGCTACACCTTC
TRBV11-3	-	TRBJ2-2	TRBD2	CASSLVPSGNTGELFF	TGTGCCAGCAGCTTAGTCCCTAGCGGAAACACCGGGGAGCTGTTTTTT
TRBV3-1/TRBV3-2	once	TRBJ1-1	-	CASSQEWGAEAFF	TGTGCCAGCAGCCAAGAGTGGGGCGCTGAAGCTTTCTTT
TRBV19	-	TRBJ1-4	TRBD1	CASSGTGWELFF	TGTGCCAGTAGTGGGACAGGGTGGGAACTGTTTTTT
TRBV7-6	-	TRBJ2-1	-	CASSLAESSYNEQFF	TGTGCCAGCAGCTTAGCGGAGAGCTCCTACAATGAGCAGTTCTTC
TRBV6-5	-	TRBJ1-1	-	CASKPYGPGIAEAFF	TGTGCCAGCAAGCCTTATGGTCCGGGAATTGCTGAAGCTTTCTTT
TRBV5-1	-	TRBJ1-1	TRBD1	CASSLDRGTEAFF	TGCGCCAGCAGCTTGGACAGGGGGACTGAAGCTTTCTTT
TRBV20-1	-	TRBJ2-2	TRBD2	CSASHFRTRNDTGELFF	TGCAGTGCTAGTCACTTTAGGACTAGGAATGATACCGGGGAGCTGTTTTTT
TRBV6-1	-	TRBJ2-7	TRBD1	CASSVAGTAYEQYF	TGTGCCAGCAGTGTAGCCGGGACAGCCTACGAGCAGTACTTC
TRBV25-1	-	TRBJ1-2	TRBD1	CASSESGGGEGGYTF	TGTGCCAGCAGTGAATCTGGAGGGGGCGAAGGTGGCTACACCTTC
TRBV30	-	TRBJ1-6	TRBD1	CASTRTGGPPLHF	TGTGCCTCGACCCGGACAGGGGGCCCACCCCTCCACTTT
TRBV5-4	-	TRBJ2-1	TRBD2	CASSSGTSENNEQFF	TGTGCCAGCAGTTCCGGGACTAGCGAAAACAATGAGCAGTTCTTC
TRBV9	once	TRBJ2-1	TRBD2	CASSVGAGLAGGYNEQFF	TGTGCCAGCAGCGTAGGAGCGGGACTAGCGGGAGGTTACAATGAGCAGTTCTTC
TRBV6-2/TRBV6-3	-	TRBJ2-5	-	CASSPSRGTQYF	TGTGCCAGCAGCCCTAGTCGGGGGACCCAGTACTTC
TRBV2	few	TRBJ1-4	TRBD1	CASSRHTGGVKEKLFF	TGTGCCAGCAGCCGACATACAGGGGGGGTCAAGGAAAAACTGTTTTTT